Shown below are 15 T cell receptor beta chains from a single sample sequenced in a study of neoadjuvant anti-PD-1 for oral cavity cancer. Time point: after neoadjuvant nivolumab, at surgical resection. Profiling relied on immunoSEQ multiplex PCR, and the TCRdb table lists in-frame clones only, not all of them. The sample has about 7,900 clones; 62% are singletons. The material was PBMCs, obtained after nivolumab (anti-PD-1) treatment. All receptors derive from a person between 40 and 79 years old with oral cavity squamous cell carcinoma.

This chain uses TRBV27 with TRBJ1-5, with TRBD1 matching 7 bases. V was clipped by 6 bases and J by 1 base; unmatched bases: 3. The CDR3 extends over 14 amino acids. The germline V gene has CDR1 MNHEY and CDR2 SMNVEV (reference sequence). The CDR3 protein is CASSLTGSNQPQHF. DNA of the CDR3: TGTGCCAGCAGCTTGACAGGGAGCAATCAGCCCCAGCATTTT.

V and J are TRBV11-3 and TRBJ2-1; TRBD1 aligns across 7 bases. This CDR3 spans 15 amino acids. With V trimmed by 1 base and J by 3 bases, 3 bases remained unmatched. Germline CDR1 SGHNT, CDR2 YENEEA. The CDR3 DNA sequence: TGTGCCAGCAGCTTAGGGACAGGAGACTACAATGAGCAGTTCTTC. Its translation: CASSLGTGDYNEQFF.

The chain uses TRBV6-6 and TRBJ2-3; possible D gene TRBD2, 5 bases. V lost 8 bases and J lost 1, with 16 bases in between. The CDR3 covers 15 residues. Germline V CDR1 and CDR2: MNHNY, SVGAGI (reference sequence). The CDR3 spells CASLGSWQGTDTQYF. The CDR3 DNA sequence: TGTGCCAGCCTGGGGAGTTGGCAAGGCACAGATACGCAGTATTTT.

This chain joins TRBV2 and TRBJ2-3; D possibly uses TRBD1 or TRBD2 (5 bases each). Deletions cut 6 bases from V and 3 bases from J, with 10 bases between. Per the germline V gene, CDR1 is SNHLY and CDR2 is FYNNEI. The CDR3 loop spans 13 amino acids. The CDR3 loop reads CASSLGRTDTQYF. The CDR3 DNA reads TGTGCCAGCAGCCTGGGACGAACAGATACGCAGTATTTT. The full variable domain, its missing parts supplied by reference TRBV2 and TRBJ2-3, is EPEVTQTPSHQVTQMGQEVILRCVPISNHLYFYWYRQILGQKVEFLVSFYNNEISEKSEIFDDQFSVERPDGSNFTLKIRSTKLEDSAMYFCASSLGRTDTQYFGPGTRLTVL.

The CDR3 loop reads CASSLYGGGNTIYF. In nucleotides, the CDR3 is TGTGCCAGCAGCTTGTATGGGGGAGGAAACACCATATATTTT. The V gene is TRBV5-8, the J gene TRBJ1-3; TRBD1 might be the D (5 bases). The CDR3 extends over 14 amino acids. CDR1 SGHTS and CDR2 YDEGEE come from the germline V gene. Trimming stripped 1 base from V and 4 bases from J, with 9 bases between.

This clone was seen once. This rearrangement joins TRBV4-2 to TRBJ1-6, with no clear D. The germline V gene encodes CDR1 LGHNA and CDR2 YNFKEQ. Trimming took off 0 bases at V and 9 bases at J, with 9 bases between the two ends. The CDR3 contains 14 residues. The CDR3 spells CASSQDGTVSPLHF. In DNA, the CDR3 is TGTGCCAGCAGCCAAGACGGAACTGTTTCACCCCTCCACTTT.

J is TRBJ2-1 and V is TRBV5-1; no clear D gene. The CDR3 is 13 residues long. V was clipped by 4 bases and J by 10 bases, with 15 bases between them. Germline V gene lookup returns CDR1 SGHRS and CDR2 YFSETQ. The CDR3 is CASSPPVPGEQFF. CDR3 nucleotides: TGCGCCAGCAGCCCCCCCGTCCCGGGCGAGCAGTTCTTC.

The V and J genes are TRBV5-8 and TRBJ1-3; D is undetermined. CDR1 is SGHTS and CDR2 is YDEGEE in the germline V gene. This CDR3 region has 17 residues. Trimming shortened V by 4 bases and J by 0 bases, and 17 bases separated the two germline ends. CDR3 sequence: CASSRRGDSYSGNTIYF. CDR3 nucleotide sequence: TGTGCCAGCAGCCGCCGGGGTGACTCTTACTCTGGAAACACCATATATTTT.

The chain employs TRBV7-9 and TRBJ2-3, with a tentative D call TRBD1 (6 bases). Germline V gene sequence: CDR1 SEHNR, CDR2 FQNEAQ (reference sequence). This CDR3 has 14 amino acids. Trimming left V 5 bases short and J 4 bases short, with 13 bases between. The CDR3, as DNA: TGTGCCAGCAGCCCCGGGCAGGGGCCAGATACGCAGTATTTT. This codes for CASSPGQGPDTQYF.

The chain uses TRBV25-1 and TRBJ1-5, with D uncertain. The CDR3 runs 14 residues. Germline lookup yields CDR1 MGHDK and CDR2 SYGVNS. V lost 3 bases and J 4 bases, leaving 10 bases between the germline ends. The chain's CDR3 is CASSERGNNQPQHF. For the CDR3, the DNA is TGTGCCAGCAGTGAGAGAGGGAATAATCAGCCCCAGCATTTT.

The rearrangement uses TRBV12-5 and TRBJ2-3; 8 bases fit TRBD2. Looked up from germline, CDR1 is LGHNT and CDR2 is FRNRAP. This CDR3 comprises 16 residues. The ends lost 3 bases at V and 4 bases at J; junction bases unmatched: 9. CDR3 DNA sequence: TGTGCTAGTGGTTTCAACGCGGGGGGCGGGGCAGATACGCAGTATTTT. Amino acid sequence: CASGFNAGGGADTQYF. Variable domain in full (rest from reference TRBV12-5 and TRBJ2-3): DARVTQTPRHKVTEMGQEVTMRCQPILGHNTVFWYRQTMMQGLELLAYFRNRAPLDDSGMPKDRFSAEMPDATLATLKIQPSEPRDSAVYFCASGFNAGGGADTQYFGPGTRLTVL.

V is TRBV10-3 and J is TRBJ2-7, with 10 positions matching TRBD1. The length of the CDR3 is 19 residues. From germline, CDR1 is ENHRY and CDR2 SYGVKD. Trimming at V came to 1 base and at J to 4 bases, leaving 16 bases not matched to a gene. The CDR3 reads CAISELPGQGIVGLYEQYF. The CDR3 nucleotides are TGTGCCATCAGTGAGTTACCGGGACAGGGGATCGTAGGTTTGTACGAGCAGTACTTC.

The DNA for the CDR3 is TGTGCCAGCAGCCCCCGCTCGGGGGGGCAAGACAATGAGCAGTTCTTC. Its translation is CASSPRSGGQDNEQFF. The rearrangement joins TRBV7-9 to TRBJ2-1, with 8 bases identical to TRBD2. This CDR3 has 16 amino acids. V lost 5 bases to trimming and J lost 5 bases; unmatched junction nucleotides: 11. Germline V gives CDR1 SEHNR, CDR2 FQNEAQ (reference sequence).

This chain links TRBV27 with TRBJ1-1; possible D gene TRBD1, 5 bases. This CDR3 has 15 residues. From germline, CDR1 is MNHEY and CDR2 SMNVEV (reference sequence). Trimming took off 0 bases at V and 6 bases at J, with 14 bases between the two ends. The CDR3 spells CASSLSGLGGSEAFF. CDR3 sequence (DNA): TGTGCCAGCAGTTTATCGGGGCTGGGAGGGTCTGAAGCTTTCTTT.

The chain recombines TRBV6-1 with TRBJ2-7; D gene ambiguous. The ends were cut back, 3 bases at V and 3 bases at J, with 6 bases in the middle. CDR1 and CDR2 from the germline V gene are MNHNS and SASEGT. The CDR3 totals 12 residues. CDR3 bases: TGTGCCAGCAGTGAGACGGGCTACGAGCAGTACTTC. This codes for CASSETGYEQYF.